The rows below give T cell receptor beta chains drawn from one sample of a study of blood T cell repertoires in COVID-19. Method: immunoSEQ multiplex PCR; TCRdb's copy keeps in-frame clones and lacks some. The table lists fewer than 100,000 clones, about 80% of them singletons. The sequencing sample was made of peripheral blood. These receptors were collected from a woman in her 70s with acute or convalescent COVID-19. CDR3s leave out the opening cysteine and the closing phenylalanine or tryptophan.

V gene	J gene	CDR3 length	CDR3 protein
TRBV9	TRBJ1-1	14	ASSPGGGSSNTEAF
TRBV30	TRBJ1-6	16	AWTAGTGLSSYNSPLH
TRBV6-1	TRBJ2-7	9	ASSDSYEQY
TRBV28	TRBJ2-7	11	ATSSGRANEQY
TRBV9	TRBJ2-1	13	ASSDRDKNYNEQF
TRBV4-1	TRBJ1-2	13	ASSQERQGAGGYT
TRBV9	TRBJ1-5	12	ASSAGLLNQPQH
TRBV25-1	TRBJ2-6	15	ASSADRGLGGANVLT
TRBV6-2/TRBV6-3	TRBJ2-1	13	ASTPLGPTYNEQF
TRBV9	TRBJ1-5	13	ASSATGQGNQPQH
TRBV7-6	TRBJ2-1	17	ASSLYPGLAGGPYNEQF
TRBV18	TRBJ2-3	16	ASSPSVTSGEITDTQY
TRBV24-1	TRBJ2-1	14	ATSDRDRGDYNEQF
TRBV3-1/TRBV3-2	TRBJ1-5	12	ASSRTGSNQPQH
TRBV7-9	TRBJ1-6	15	ASSSTGGSSYNSPLH
TRBV6-1	TRBJ2-3	14	ASSKDWEAPTDTQY
TRBV4-3	TRBJ1-4	11	ASSQDDGTKLF
TRBV28	TRBJ1-5	12	ASSPLLVNQPQH
TRBV2	TRBJ2-7	14	ASSEALRGFSYEQY